This section outlines one T cell receptor (beta chain) sequence together with its context. Its antigen is unidentified. This CDR3 contains 14 residues. Germline CDR1 SQVTM, CDR2 ANQGSEA. V shed 5 bases and J shed 6 bases, with 14 bases lying between them. MiXCR was run by TCRdb on the reads, yielding one entry per CDR3 protein. The sample has 250,000 to 400,000 distinct CDR3 sequences, around a quarter seen once. The data were obtained in a study of T cell repertoires in cytomegalovirus infection. This sample comprised cultured PBMCs, obtained from culture after CMV antigen stimulation. This TCR came from a human donor in good health (CMV status not recorded). Some clones in this sample may be carry-over from other donors' samples. V gene TRBV29-1 combines with J gene TRBJ1-6, with D possibly being TRBD1 (6 bases). The CDR3 protein is CSVRTGLSNSPLHF. The CDR3 nucleotides read TGCAGCGTTAGAACAGGGTTAAGTAATTCACCCCTCCACTTT.